This TCR beta chain was sequenced in a study of blood T cell repertoires in COVID-19. Whole-study context: COVID-19 samples, acute and convalescent, were from the United States, Italy and Spain. The cDNA or gDNA used as material had been derived from T cells, B-cell-depleted T cells, or PBMCs.

In the original analysis: Amplification of reference gene primers provided the estimated nucleated cell counts. Method: immunoSEQ multiplex PCR; TCRdb's copy keeps in-frame clones and lacks some. The DNA was the basis for D and trimming; V, J and clone size are from that table. The sample consists of some 300,000 clones, around 89% of them appearing once. The ends were cut back, 7 bases at V and 8 bases at J, with 17 bases in the middle. Germline lookup yields CDR1 SNHLY and CDR2 FYNNEI. This CDR3 has 13 amino acids. Seattle-derived patients entered the study during active infection and were followed longitudinally.

The genes are TRBV2 and TRBJ1-2, with D hard to call. Sequencing was performed on peripheral blood. The sequence was obtained from a woman aged 50 to 65 with COVID-19, enrolled during active disease. CDR3 sequence: CASNDEGKSGYTF. As DNA, the CDR3 is TGTGCCAGCAACGATGAGGGAAAGAGCGGCTACACCTTC.